This T cell receptor (beta chain) derives from a study of brain T cells in children with intractable seizures. Study observations and caveats: HCMV serostatus was not known, and viral specificity came from CDR3 similarity only. Pre- and post-surgery blood differed in depth, so pre-surgery absences may be undersampling.

Described time point: blood from clinic visit 5 months post-surgery; TSC patient then seizure free. The sequenced cases were selected for having the highest brain T cell transcript signatures. The repertoire was sequenced with immunoSEQ multiplex PCR; TCRdb's copy has only in-frame clones and lacks some. The data contain a few hundred thousand clones, over 90% of them singletons. J was trimmed by 2 bases and V by 0 bases; bases with no gene match: 15. CDR3 length equals 21 residues. As regards this clone: Its antigen is undetermined.

This chain links TRBV23-1 with TRBJ1-5; 11 nucleotides line up with TRBD1. TRBV23-1 is marked as an open reading frame, function uncertain. The sequence came from a boy younger than two with tuberous sclerosis and intractable seizures. The source was peripheral blood, collected approximately 5 months after surgery. Here the CDR3 DNA reads TGCGCCAGCAGTCAATCAGTTAGGCGGACAGGGGGCTATGTAGGCAATCAGCCCCAGCATTTT. Protein sequence: CASSQSVRRTGGYVGNQPQHF.